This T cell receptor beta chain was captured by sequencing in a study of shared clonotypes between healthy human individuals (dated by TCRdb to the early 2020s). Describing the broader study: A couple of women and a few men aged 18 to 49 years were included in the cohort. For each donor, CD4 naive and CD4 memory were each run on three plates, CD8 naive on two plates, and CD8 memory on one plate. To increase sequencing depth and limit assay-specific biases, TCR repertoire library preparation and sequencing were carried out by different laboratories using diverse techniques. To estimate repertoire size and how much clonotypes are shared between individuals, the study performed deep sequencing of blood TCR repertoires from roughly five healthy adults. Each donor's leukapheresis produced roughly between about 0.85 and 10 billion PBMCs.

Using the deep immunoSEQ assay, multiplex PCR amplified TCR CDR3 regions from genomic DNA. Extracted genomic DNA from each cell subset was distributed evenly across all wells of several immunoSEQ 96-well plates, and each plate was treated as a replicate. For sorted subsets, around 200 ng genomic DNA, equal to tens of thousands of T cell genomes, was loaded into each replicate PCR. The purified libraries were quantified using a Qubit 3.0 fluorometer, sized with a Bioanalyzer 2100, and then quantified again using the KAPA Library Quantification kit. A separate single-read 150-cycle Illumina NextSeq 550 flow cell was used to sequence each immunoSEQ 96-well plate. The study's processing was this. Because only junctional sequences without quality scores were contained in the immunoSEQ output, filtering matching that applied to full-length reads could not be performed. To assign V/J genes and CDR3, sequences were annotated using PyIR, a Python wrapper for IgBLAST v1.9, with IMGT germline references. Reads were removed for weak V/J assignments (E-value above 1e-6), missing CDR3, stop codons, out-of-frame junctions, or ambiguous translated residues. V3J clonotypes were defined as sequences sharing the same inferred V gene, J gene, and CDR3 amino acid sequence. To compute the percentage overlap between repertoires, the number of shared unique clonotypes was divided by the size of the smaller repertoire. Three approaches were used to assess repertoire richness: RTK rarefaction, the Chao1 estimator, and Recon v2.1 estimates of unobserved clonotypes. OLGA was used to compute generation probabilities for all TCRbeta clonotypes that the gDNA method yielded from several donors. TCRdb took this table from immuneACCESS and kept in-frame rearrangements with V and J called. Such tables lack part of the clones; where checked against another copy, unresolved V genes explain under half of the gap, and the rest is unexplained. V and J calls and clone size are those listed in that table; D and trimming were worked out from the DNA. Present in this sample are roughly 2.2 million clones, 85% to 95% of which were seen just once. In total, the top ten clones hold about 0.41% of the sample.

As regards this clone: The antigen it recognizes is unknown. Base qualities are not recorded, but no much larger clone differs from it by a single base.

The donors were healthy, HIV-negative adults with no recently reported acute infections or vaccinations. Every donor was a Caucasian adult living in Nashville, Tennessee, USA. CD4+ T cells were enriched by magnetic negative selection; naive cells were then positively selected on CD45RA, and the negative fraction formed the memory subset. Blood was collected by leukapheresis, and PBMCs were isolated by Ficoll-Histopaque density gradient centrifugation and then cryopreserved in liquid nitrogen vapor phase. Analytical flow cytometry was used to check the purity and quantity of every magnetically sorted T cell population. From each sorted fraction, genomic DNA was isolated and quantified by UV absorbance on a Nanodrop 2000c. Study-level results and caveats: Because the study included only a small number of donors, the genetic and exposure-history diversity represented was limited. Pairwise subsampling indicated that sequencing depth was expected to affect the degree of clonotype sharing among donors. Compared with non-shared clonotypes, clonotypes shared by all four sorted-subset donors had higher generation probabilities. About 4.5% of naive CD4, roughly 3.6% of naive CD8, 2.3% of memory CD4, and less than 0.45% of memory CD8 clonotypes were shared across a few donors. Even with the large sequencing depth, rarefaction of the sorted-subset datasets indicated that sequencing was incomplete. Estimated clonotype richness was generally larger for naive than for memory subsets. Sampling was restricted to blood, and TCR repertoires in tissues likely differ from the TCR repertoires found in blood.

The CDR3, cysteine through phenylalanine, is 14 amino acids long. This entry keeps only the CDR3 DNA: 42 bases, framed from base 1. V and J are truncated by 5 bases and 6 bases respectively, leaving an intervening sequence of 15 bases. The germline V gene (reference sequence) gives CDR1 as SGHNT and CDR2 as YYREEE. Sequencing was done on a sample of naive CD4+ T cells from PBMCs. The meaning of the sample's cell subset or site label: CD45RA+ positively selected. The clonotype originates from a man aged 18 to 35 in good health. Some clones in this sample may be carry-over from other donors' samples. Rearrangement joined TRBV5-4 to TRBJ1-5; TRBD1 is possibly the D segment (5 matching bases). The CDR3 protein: CASRLFGAGQPQHF. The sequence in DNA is TGTGCCAGCAGGTTGTTTGGGGCCGGTCAGCCCCAGCATTTT.